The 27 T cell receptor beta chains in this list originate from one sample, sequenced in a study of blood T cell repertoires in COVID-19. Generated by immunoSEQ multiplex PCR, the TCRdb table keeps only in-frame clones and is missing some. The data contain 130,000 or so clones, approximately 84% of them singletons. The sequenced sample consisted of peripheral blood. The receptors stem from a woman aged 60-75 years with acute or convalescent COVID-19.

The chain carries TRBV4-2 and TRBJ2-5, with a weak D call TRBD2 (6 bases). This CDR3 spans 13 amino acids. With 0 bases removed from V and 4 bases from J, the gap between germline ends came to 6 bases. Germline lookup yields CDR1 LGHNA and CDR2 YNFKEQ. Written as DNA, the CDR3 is TGTGCCAGCAGCCAAGAGGGAGGAGAGACCCAGTACTTC. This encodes CASSQEGGETQYF.

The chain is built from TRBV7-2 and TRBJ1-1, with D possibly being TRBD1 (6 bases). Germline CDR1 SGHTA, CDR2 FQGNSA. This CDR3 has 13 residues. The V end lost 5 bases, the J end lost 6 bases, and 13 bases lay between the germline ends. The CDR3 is CASSRYRAAEAFF. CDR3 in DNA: TGTGCCAGCAGCCGATACAGGGCTGCTGAAGCTTTCTTT. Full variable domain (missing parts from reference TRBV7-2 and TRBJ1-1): GAGVSQSPSNKVTEKGKDVELRCDPISGHTALYWYRQSLGQGLEFLIYFQGNSAPDKSGLPSDRFSAERTGGSVSTLTIQRTQQEDSAVYLCASSRYRAAEAFFGQGTRLTVV.

CDR3 bases: TGTGCCACCAGTGATTTTACGGTCGGGGAGACCCAGTACTTC. Protein product: CATSDFTVGETQYF. This chain joins TRBV24-1 and TRBJ2-5, with D unresolved. This CDR3 region has 14 residues. V was shortened by 1 base and J by 5 bases, with 10 bases between the two germline ends. Germline assignment: CDR1 KGHDR and CDR2 SFDVKD.

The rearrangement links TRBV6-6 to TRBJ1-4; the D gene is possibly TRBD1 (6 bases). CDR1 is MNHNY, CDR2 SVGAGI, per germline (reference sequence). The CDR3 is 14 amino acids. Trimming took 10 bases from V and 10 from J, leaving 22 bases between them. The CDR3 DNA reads TGTGCCACCACGGGTGGGGGCGGAGGCGGAAAACTGTTTTTT. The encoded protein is CATTGGGGGGKLFF.

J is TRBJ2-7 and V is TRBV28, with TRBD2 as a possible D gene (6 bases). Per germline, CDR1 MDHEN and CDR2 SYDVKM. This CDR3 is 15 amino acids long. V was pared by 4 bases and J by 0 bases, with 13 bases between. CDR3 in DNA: TGTGCCAGCAGTTCCGGGACTTCAAGCTCCTACGAGCAGTACGTC. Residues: CASSSGTSSSYEQYV.

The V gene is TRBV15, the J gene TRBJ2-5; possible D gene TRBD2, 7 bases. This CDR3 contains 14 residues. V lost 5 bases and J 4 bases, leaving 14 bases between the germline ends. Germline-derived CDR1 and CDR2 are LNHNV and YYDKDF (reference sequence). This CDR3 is CATSGGGALETQYF. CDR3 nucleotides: TGTGCCACCAGCGGTGGGGGGGCTCTAGAGACCCAGTACTTC.

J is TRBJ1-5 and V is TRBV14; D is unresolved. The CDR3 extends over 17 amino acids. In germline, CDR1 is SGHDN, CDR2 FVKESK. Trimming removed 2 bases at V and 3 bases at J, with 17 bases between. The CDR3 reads CASSQFLETTYNQPQHF. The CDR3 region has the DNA TGTGCCAGCAGCCAATTTCTCGAAACTACCTACAATCAGCCCCAGCATTTT.

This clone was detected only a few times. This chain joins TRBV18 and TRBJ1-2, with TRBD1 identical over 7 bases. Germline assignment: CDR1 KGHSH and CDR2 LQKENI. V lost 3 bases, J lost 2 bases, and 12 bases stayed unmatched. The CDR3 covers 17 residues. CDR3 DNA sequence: TGTGCCAGCTCACCGGGGACAGACCCTTGGCTAAACTATGGCTACACCTTC. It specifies CASSPGTDPWLNYGYTF.

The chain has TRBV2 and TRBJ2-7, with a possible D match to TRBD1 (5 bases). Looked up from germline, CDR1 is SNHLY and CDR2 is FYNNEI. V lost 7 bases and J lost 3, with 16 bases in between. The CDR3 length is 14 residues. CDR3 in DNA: TGTGCCAGCACCCTAAGGGGCACCAACTACGAGCAGTACTTC. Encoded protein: CASTLRGTNYEQYF. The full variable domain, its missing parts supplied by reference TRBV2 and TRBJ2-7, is EPEVTQTPSHQVTQMGQEVILRCVPISNHLYFYWYRQILGQKVEFLVSFYNNEISEKSEIFDDQFSVERPDGSNFTLKIRSTKLEDSAMYFCASTLRGTNYEQYFGPGTRLTVT.

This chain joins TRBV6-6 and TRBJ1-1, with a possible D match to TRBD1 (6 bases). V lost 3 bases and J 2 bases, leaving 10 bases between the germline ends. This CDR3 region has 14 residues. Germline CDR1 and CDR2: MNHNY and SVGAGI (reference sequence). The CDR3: CASSYHRVNTEAFF. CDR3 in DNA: TGTGCCAGCAGTTATCACAGGGTCAACACTGAAGCTTTCTTT.

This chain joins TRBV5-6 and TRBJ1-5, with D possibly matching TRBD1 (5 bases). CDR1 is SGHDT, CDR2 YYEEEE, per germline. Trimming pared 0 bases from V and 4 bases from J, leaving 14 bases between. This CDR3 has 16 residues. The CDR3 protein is CASSLAGQGRNQPQHF. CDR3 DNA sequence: TGTGCCAGCAGCTTGGCCGGGCAGGGTAGGAATCAGCCCCAGCATTTT.

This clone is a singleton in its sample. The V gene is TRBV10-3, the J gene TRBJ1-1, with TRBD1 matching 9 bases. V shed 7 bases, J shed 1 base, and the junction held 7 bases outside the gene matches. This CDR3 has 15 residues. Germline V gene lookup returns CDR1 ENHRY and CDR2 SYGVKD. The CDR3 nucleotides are TGTGCCATCATGAGGACAGGGGATCCGAACACTGAAGCTTTCTTT. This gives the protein CAIMRTGDPNTEAFF.

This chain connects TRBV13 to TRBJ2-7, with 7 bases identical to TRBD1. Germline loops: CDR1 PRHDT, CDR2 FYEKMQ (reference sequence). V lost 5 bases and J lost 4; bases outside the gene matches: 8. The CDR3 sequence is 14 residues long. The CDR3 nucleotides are TGTGCCAGCAGCAAAAAAGGGACAGAATACGAGCAGTACGTC. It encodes CASSKKGTEYEQYV.

CDR3 region: CASSSTVNTQYF. The CDR3 DNA reads as TGTGCCAGCAGTTCGACAGTAAATACGCAGTATTTT. V usage is TRBV6-5 and J usage is TRBJ2-3; TRBD1 is a possible D gene (5 bases). V lost 4 bases, J lost 7 bases, and 9 bases lay in between. CDR3 length: 12 amino acids. Germline V CDR1 and CDR2: MNHEY, SVGAGI.

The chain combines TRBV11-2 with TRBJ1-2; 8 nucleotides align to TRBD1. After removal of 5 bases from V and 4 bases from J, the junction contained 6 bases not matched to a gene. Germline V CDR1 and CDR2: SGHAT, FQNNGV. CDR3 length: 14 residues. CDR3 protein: CASSPARGPYGYTF. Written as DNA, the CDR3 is TGTGCCAGCAGCCCCGCCAGGGGGCCCTATGGCTACACCTTC.

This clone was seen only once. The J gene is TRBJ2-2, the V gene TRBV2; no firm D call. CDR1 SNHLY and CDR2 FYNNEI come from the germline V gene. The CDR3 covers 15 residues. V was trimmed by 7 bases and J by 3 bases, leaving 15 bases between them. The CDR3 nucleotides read TGTGCCAGCACATACGGCTTCCTAGACACCGGGGAGCTGTTTTTT. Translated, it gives CASTYGFLDTGELFF.

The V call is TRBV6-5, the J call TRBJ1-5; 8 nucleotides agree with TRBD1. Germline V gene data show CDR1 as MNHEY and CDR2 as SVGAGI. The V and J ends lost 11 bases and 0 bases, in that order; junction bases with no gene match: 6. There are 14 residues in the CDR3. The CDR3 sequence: CAGGQAHSNQPQHF. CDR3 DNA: TGTGCCGGGGGACAGGCTCATAGCAATCAGCCCCAGCATTTT.

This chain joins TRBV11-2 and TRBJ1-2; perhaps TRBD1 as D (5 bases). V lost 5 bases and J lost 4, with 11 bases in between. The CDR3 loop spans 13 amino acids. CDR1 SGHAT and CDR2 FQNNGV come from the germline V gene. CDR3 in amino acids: CASSLGGVYGYTF. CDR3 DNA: TGTGCCAGCAGCCTTGGAGGGGTCTATGGCTACACCTTC.

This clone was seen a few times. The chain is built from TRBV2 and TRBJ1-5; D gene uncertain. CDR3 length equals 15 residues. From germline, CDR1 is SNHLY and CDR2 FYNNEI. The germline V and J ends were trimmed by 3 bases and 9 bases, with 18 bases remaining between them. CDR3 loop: CASSEEDPQIRPQHF. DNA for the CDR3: TGTGCCAGCAGTGAGGAGGACCCTCAAATCCGGCCCCAGCATTTT.

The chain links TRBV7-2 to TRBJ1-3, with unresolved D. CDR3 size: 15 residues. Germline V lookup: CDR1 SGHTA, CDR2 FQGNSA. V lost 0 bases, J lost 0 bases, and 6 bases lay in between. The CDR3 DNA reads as TGTGCCAGCAGCTTAGCGTCCGTCTCTGGAAACACCATATATTTT. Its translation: CASSLASVSGNTIYF.

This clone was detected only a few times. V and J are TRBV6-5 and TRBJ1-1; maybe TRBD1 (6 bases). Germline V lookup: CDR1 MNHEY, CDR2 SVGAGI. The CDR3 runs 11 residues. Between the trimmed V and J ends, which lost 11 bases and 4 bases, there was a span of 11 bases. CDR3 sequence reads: CAAGQFTEAFF. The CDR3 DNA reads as TGTGCCGCCGGACAGTTCACTGAAGCTTTCTTT.

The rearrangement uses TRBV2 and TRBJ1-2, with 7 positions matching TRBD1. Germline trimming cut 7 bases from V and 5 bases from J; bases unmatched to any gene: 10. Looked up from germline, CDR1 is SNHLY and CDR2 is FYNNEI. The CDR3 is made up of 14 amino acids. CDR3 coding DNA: TGTGCCAGCATCCGACGAGGGGGCAGGTATGGCTACACCTTC. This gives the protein CASIRRGGRYGYTF.

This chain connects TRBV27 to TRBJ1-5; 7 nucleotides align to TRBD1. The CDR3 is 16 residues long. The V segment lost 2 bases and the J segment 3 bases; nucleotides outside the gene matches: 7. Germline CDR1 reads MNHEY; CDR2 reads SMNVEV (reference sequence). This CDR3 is CASSLRGRGNNQPQHF. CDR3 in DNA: TGTGCCAGCAGTTTAAGGGGCAGGGGGAACAATCAGCCCCAGCATTTT.

The CDR3, as DNA: TGTGCCAGTAGGAAACGGGGGAACTCCTACGAGCAGTACTTC. This encodes CASRKRGNSYEQYF. J is TRBJ2-7 and V is TRBV19, with a tentative D call TRBD2 (6 bases). V was cut by 6 bases and J by 0 bases, with 12 bases left in between. The CDR3 consists of 14 residues. The germline V gene has CDR1 LNHDA and CDR2 SQIVND (reference sequence). Using reference TRBV19 and TRBJ2-7 for the parts outside the CDR3, the full variable domain is DGGITQSPKYLFRKEGQNVTLSCEQNLNHDAMYWYRQDPGQGLRLIYYSQIVNDFQKGDIAEGYSVSREKKESFPLTVTSAQKNPTAFYLCASRKRGNSYEQYFGPGTRLTVT.

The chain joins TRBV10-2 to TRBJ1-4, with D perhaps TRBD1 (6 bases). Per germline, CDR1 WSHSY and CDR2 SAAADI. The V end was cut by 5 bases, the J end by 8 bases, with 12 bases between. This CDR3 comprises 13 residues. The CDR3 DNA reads TGCGCCAGCAGTAGGGGGATGAACGAAAAACTGTTTTTT. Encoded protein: CASSRGMNEKLFF.

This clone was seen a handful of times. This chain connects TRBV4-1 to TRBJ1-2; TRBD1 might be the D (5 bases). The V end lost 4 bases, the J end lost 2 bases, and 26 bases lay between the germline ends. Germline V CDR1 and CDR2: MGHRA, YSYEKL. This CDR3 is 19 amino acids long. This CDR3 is CASSRRGLPRTRSNYGYTF. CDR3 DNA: TGCGCCAGCAGCCGCCGGGGACTTCCCCGGACTCGCTCCAACTATGGCTACACCTTC.

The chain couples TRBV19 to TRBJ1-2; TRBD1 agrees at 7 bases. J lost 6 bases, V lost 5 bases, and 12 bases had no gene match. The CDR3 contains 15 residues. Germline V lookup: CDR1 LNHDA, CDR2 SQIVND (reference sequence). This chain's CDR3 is CASSALGQGGDGYTF. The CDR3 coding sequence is TGTGCCAGTAGTGCACTGGGGCAGGGGGGAGATGGCTACACCTTC.